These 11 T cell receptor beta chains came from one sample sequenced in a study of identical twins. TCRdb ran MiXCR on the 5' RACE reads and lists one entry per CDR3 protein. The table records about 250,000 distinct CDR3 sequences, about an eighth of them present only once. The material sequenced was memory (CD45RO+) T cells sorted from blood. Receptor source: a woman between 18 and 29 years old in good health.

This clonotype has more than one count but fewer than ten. CDR3 sequence reads: CASSADSWSYEQYF. The CDR3 coding sequence is TGTGCCAGCAGCGCAGACAGTTGGTCCTACGAGCAGTACTTC. V and J are TRBV12-3 or TRBV12-4 and TRBJ2-7; possible D gene TRBD1, 5 bases. This CDR3 has 14 residues. V was cut by 6 bases and J by 1 base, with 13 bases left in between.

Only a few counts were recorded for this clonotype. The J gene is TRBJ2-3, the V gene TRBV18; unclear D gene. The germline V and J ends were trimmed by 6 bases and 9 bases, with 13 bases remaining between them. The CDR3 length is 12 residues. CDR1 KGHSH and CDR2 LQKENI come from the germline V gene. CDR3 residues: CASSTTDTTQYF. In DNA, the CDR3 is TGTGCCAGCTCGACCACAGATACGACGCAGTATTTT.

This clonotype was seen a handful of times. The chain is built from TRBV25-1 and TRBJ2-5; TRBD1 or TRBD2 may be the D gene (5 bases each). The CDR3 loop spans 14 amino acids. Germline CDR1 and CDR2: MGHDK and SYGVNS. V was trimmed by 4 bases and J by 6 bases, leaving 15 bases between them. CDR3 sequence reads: CASSATGPLKTQYF. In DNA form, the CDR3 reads TGTGCCAGCAGTGCTACGGGACCCCTGAAGACCCAGTACTTC.

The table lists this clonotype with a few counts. DNA for the CDR3: TGTGCCAGCAGCTTAGAAGTCCACACAGATACGCAGTATTTT. Encoded protein: CASSLEVHTDTQYF. J is TRBJ2-3 and V is TRBV7-8; D gene ambiguous. The length of the CDR3 is 14 residues. Deletions cut 1 base from V and 2 bases from J, with 7 bases between. Germline CDR1 and CDR2: SGHVS and FQNEAQ.

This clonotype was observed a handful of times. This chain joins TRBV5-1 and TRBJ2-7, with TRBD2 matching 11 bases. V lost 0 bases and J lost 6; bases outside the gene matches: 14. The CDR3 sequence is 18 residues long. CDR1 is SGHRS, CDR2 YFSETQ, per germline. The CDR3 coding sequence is TGCGCCAGCAGCTTGGGGGCTAGCGGGGGGACGGTGTCCCTCGAGCAGTACTTC. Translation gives CASSLGASGGTVSLEQYF.

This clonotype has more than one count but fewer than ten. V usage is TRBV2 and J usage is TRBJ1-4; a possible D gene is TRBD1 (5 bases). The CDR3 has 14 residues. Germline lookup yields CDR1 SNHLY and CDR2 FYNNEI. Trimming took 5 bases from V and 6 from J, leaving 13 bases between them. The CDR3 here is CASSYDSSDEKLFF. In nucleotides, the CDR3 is TGTGCCAGCAGTTACGACAGTTCGGATGAAAAACTGTTTTTT.

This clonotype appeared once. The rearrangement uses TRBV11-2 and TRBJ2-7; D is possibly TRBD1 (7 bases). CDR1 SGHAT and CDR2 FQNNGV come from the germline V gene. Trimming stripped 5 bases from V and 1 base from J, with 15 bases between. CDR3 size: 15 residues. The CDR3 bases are TGTGCCAGCAGCCGCGGGACAGTGGGATCCTACGAGCAGTACTTC. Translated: CASSRGTVGSYEQYF. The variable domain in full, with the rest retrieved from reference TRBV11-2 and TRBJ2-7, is EAGVAQSPRYKIIEKRQSVAFWCNPISGHATLYWYQQILGQGPKLLIQFQNNGVVDDSQLPKDRFSAERLKGVDSTLKIQPAKLEDSAVYLCASSRGTVGSYEQYFGPGTRLTVT.

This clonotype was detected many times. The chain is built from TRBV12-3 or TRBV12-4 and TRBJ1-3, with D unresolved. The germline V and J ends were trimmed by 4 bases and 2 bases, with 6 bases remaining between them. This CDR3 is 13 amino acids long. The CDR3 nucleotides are TGTGCCAGCAGTTCAAATCCTGGAAACACCATATATTTT. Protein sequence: CASSSNPGNTIYF.

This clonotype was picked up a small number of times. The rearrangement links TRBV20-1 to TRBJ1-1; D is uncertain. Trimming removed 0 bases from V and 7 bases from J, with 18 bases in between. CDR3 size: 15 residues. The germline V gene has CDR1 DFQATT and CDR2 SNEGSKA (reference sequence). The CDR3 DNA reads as TGCAGTGCTAGAGATTTATGGGTCGGTGTTCATGAAGCTTTCTTT. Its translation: CSARDLWVGVHEAFF.

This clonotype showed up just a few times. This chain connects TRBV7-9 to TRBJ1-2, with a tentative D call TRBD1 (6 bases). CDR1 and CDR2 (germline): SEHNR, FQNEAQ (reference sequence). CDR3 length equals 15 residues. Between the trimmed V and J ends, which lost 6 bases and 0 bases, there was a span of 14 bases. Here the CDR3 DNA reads TGTGCCAGCAGTGGGGGCCAGAAAGCTAACTATGGCTACACCTTC. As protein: CASSGGQKANYGYTF.

This CDR3 reads CASAGTSFSNQPQHF. The CDR3 DNA is TGTGCCAGCGCCGGGACATCTTTTAGCAATCAGCCCCAGCATTTT. The gene calls are TRBV4-2 and TRBJ1-5; D is possibly TRBD1 (6 bases). The V end lost 8 bases, the J end lost 0 bases, and 14 bases lay between the germline ends. Germline lookup yields CDR1 LGHNA and CDR2 YNFKEQ. The CDR3 is 15 amino acids.